The 19 T cell receptor beta chains listed next were all sequenced from one sample in a study of spatial heterogeneity in lung cancer. These receptors lack a known antigen. TCRdb called the 5' RACE reads again in MiXCR, with one record for every CDR3 protein. Of some 760 distinct CDR3 sequences listed, about 14% were seen once; the top ten hold roughly a quarter. As for time point: sample taken at primary tumor resection. Study-level results: Tracking of tumor mutation counts was seen in expanded intratumoral alpha and beta TCR counts.

The material was lung tumor tissue, obtained at surgery. Source of these receptors: a male donor with early-stage non-small cell lung cancer.

By frequency in the sample, this clonotype is large. The rearrangement uses TRBV28 and TRBJ2-7, with D tentatively TRBD1 or TRBD2 (5 bases each). Trimming cost V 8 bases and J 5 bases, with 19 bases left between them. The CDR3 is made up of 14 amino acids. The germline CDR1 and CDR2 sequences are MDHEN and SYDVKM. CDR3: CASLGWGQRDEQYF. The DNA of the CDR3 is TGTGCCAGCCTGGGGTGGGGCCAGAGGGACGAGCAGTACTTC. The whole variable domain, filled in from reference TRBV28 and TRBJ2-7, reads DVKVTQSSRYLVKRTGEKVFLECVQDMDHENMFWYRQDPGLGLRLIYFSYDVKMKEKGDIPEGYSVSREKKERFSLILESASTNQTSMYLCASLGWGQRDEQYFGPGTRLTVT.

The chain has TRBV10-3 and TRBJ2-3; TRBD2 agrees at 8 bases. The CDR3 consists of 20 residues. The junction had 14 bases not matched to a gene; V was cut back by 0 bases and J by 0 bases. Germline loops: CDR1 ENHRY, CDR2 SYGVKD. The CDR3 DNA sequence: TGTGCCATCAGTGAGTCGAGTAGCGGGGCCGCCTCACTTAGCACAGATACGCAGTATTTT. It yields the protein CAISESSSGAASLSTDTQYF.

This clonotype was detected once. The chain joins TRBV11-3 to TRBJ1-1; no firm D call. The germline V gene has CDR1 SGHNT and CDR2 YENEEA. Trimming stripped 3 bases from V and 0 bases from J, with 8 bases between. The CDR3 covers 14 residues. CDR3 in amino acids: CASSFSGVNTEAFF. In DNA form, the CDR3 reads TGTGCCAGCAGCTTTAGTGGGGTGAACACTGAAGCTTTCTTT. The full variable domain, in which reference TRBV11-3 and TRBJ1-1 provide the parts outside the CDR3, is EAGVVQSPRYKIIEKKQPVAFWCNPISGHNTLYWYLQNLGQGPELLIRYENEEAVDDSQLPKDRFSAERLKGVDSTLKIQPAELGDSAVYLCASSFSGVNTEAFFGQGTRLTVV.

The V call is TRBV5-1, the J call TRBJ2-1; TRBD2 aligns across 9 bases. The CDR3 extends over 16 amino acids. Germline CDR1 reads SGHRS; CDR2 reads YFSETQ. Trimming cost V 4 bases and J 3 bases; bases outside gene matches: 8. The CDR3 sequence: CASSRSLAGNYNEQFF. CDR3 nucleotide sequence: TGCGCCAGCAGCCGAAGCCTAGCGGGAAACTACAATGAGCAGTTCTTC.

This clonotype was picked up a small number of times. This rearrangement joins TRBV7-2 to TRBJ1-2, with D unresolved. V was pared by 2 bases and J by 5 bases, with 12 bases between. This CDR3 is built from 14 residues. The germline V gene encodes CDR1 SGHTA and CDR2 FQGNSA. The CDR3 is CASSLPFPGYGYTF. The DNA for the CDR3 is TGTGCCAGCAGCTTACCTTTCCCGGGTTATGGCTACACCTTC.

The V call is TRBV20-1, the J call TRBJ1-2; 9 nucleotides match TRBD1. Trimming cost V 0 bases and J 6 bases; bases outside gene matches: 2. This CDR3 is built from 13 residues. Germline-derived CDR1 and CDR2 are DFQATT and SNEGSKA (reference sequence). Here the CDR3 DNA reads TGCAGTGCTAGAGATTGGACAGGGGATGGCTACACCTTC. It codes for CSARDWTGDGYTF.

By share, this clonotype counts as large. The rearrangement links TRBV10-3 to TRBJ2-1; 8 bases fit TRBD1. The length of the CDR3 is 14 residues. V dropped 6 bases and J dropped 6; count of bases not matched to a gene: 7. Germline CDR1 and CDR2: ENHRY and SYGVKD. The CDR3 spells CAISQGQAVNEQFF. The CDR3 DNA sequence: TGTGCCATCAGCCAGGGACAGGCCGTCAATGAGCAGTTCTTC.

A note on this clonotype: A much more abundant neighbour one base away suggests this may be a read error. J is TRBJ1-1 and V is TRBV20-1; D not resolved. Looked up from germline, CDR1 is DFQATT and CDR2 is SNEGSKA (reference sequence). This CDR3 contains 12 residues. The CDR3: CSARKQNIEAFF. The CDR3 DNA is TGCAGTGCTAGAAAGCAGAACATTGAAGCTTTCTTT.

This clonotype is medium-sized in the sample. The rearrangement uses TRBV27 and TRBJ2-5; 7 bases match TRBD1. Germline CDR1 reads MNHEY; CDR2 reads SMNVEV (reference sequence). Trimming cost V 4 bases and J 5 bases; bases outside gene matches: 7. CDR3 length: 14 amino acids. The CDR3 sequence: CASSSTTGYETQYF. The CDR3 nucleotides are TGTGCCAGCAGTTCAACGACAGGGTACGAGACCCAGTACTTC.

This clonotype is judged large. The V gene is TRBV13, the J gene TRBJ2-2; 8 bases are a match to TRBD2. Germline V gene sequence: CDR1 PRHDT, CDR2 FYEKMQ (reference sequence). The CDR3 consists of 15 residues. J gave up 7 bases and V 5 bases, and 9 bases lay outside the gene matches. The CDR3 here is CASSAPGGGFGELFF. Here the CDR3 DNA reads TGTGCCAGCAGCGCCCCCGGCGGGGGGTTCGGGGAGCTGTTTTTT.

By share of the sample, this clonotype is large. V gene TRBV6-5 combines with J gene TRBJ2-3, with 7 bases lining up with TRBD1. With V trimmed by 6 bases and J by 2 bases, 5 bases remained unmatched. This CDR3 is 14 amino acids long. From germline, CDR1 is MNHEY and CDR2 SVGAGI. CDR3 residues: CASRLTGPTDTQYF. In nucleotides, the CDR3 is TGTGCCAGCAGACTGACAGGGCCCACAGATACGCAGTATTTT.

This clonotype ranks as large. The J gene is TRBJ2-3, the V gene TRBV4-1; D is undetermined. This CDR3 contains 15 residues. Trimming stripped 0 bases from V and 4 bases from J, with 11 bases between. CDR1 MGHRA and CDR2 YSYEKL come from the germline V gene. The CDR3 loop is CASSQDPDPADTQYF. CDR3 nucleotides: TGCGCCAGCAGCCAAGACCCGGATCCCGCAGATACGCAGTATTTT.

This clonotype was counted only a few times. V and J are TRBV6-6 and TRBJ2-3; D might be TRBD1 (6 bases). The length of the CDR3 is 15 residues. Trimming stripped 7 bases from V and 4 bases from J, with 18 bases between. The germline V gene encodes CDR1 MNHNY and CDR2 SVGAGI (reference sequence). The CDR3 loop reads CASTPPGQGSDTQYF. As DNA, the CDR3 is TGTGCCAGCACCCCCCCAGGGCAGGGGTCAGATACGCAGTATTTT.

The gene calls are TRBV15 and TRBJ2-7; 8 bases are a match to TRBD1. Germline CDR1 and CDR2: LNHNV and YYDKDF (reference sequence). V shed 1 base and J 7 bases; nucleotides not matched to a gene: 9. The CDR3 contains 15 residues. The CDR3 sequence: CATSRAGQGAVEQYF. The CDR3, as DNA: TGTGCCACCAGCAGAGCCGGCCAGGGGGCGGTTGAGCAGTACTTC.

In this sample, this clonotype turned up a few times. CDR3 loop: CASSLFGTSGIYEQYF. The CDR3 DNA reads TGTGCCAGCAGTTTATTTGGGACTAGCGGGATCTACGAGCAGTACTTC. The genes are TRBV27 and TRBJ2-7; 13 bases fit TRBD2. This CDR3 spans 16 amino acids. Trimming removed 1 base from V and 3 bases from J; junction bases left unmatched: 3. The V gene's germline CDR1 is MNHEY and CDR2 SMNVEV (reference sequence).

This clonotype is deemed medium-sized. The chain is built from TRBV20-1 and TRBJ1-1, with D unclear. Germline CDR1 is DFQATT and CDR2 is SNEGSKA (reference sequence). Trimming cost V 2 bases and J 1 base, with 5 bases left between them. This CDR3 has 12 amino acids. CDR3 DNA: TGCAGTGCTAGAAAGCAGAACACTGAAGCTTTCTTT. This codes for CSARKQNTEAFF.

In this sample, this clonotype is medium-sized. The CDR3 loop is CASSLSVSYEQYF. The CDR3 DNA follows: TGTGCCAGCAGTTTAAGCGTCTCCTACGAGCAGTACTTC. The J gene is TRBJ2-7, the V gene TRBV28; D is unresolved. Germline V gene lookup returns CDR1 MDHEN and CDR2 SYDVKM. V lost 2 bases and J 0 bases, leaving 5 bases between the germline ends. This CDR3 comprises 13 residues.

By sample share, this clonotype is large. The rearrangement uses TRBV11-2 and TRBJ2-7, with 7 bases matching TRBD1. Germline V gene lookup returns CDR1 SGHAT and CDR2 FQNNGV. V lost 5 bases, J lost 0 bases, and 7 bases stayed unmatched. The CDR3 is made up of 15 amino acids. The CDR3 is CASSAATGTSYEQYV. The DNA of the CDR3 is TGTGCCAGCAGCGCCGCGACAGGGACCTCCTACGAGCAGTACGTC.

In its sample, this clonotype ranks as medium-sized. The chain uses TRBV30 and TRBJ2-2; 12 nucleotides align to TRBD2. The junction had 8 bases not matched to a gene; V was cut back by 2 bases and J by 4 bases. The CDR3 covers 17 residues. Per the germline V gene, CDR1 is GTSNPN and CDR2 is SVGIG (reference sequence). Here the CDR3 reads CAWSLDGLAGTTGELFF. CDR3 in DNA: TGTGCCTGGAGTCTTGACGGACTAGCGGGAACCACCGGGGAGCTGTTTTTT.